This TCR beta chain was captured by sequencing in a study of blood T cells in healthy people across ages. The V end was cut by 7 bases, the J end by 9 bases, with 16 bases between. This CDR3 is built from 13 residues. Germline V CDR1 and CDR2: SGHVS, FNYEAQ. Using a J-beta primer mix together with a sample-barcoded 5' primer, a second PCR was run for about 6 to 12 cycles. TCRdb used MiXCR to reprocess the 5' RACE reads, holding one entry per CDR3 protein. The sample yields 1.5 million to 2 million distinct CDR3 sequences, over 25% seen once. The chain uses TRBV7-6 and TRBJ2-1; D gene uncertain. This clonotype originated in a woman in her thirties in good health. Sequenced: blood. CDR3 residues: CASTIGEGGEQFF. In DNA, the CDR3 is TGTGCCAGCACCATTGGTGAAGGCGGTGAGCAGTTCTTC.